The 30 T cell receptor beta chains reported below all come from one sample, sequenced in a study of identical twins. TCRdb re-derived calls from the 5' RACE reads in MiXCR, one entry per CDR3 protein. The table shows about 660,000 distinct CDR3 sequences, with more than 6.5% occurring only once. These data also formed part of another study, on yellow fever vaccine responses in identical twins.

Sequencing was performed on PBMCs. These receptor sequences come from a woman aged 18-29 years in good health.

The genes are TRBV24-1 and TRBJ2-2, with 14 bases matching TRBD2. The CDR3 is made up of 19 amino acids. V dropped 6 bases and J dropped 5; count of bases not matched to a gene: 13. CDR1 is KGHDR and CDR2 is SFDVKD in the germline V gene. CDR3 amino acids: CATSPQRLAGGPRTGELFF. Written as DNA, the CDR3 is TGTGCCACCAGTCCCCAGAGACTAGCGGGAGGGCCTAGGACCGGGGAGCTGTTTTTT.

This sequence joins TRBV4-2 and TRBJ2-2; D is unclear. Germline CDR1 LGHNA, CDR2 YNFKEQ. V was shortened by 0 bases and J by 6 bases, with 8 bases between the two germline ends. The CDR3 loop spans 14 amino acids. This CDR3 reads CASSQDHGSGELFF. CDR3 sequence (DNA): TGTGCCAGCAGCCAAGACCACGGGTCCGGGGAGCTGTTTTTT.

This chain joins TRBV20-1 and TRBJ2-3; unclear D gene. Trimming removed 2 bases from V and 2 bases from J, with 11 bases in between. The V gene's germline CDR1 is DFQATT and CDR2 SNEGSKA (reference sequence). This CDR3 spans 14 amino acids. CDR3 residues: CSARQARITDTQYF. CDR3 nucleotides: TGCAGTGCTAGACAGGCGAGGATCACAGATACGCAGTATTTT.

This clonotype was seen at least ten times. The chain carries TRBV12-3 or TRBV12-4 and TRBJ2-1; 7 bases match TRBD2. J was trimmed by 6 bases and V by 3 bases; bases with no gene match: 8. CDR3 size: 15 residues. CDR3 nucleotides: TGTGCCAGCAGTTTTGTGGCGGGAGAGGCCAATGAGCAGTTCTTC. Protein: CASSFVAGEANEQFF.

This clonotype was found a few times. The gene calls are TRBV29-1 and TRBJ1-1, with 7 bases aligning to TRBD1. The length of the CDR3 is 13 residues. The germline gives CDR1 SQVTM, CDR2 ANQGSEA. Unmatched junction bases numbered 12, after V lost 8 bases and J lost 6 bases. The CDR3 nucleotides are TGCAGCTCGGGACAGACGGGGACGGCTGAAGCTTTCTTT. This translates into CSSGQTGTAEAFF.

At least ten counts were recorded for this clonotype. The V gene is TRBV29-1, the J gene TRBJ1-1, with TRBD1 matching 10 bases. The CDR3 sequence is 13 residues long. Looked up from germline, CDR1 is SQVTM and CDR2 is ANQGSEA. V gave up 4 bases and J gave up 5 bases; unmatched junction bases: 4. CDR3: CSVARQGATEAFF. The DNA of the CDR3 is TGCAGCGTTGCCAGACAGGGGGCGACTGAAGCTTTCTTT.

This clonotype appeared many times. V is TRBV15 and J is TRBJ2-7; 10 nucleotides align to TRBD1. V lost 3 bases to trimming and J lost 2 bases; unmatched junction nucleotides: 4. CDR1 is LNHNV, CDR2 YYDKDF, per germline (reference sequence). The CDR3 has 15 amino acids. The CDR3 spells CATSRDRGGTYEQYF. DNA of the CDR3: TGTGCCACCAGCAGGGACAGGGGGGGAACCTACGAGCAGTACTTC.

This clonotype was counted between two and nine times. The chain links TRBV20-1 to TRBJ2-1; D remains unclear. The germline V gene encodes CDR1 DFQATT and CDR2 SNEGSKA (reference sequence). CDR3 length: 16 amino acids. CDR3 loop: CRGKGQALRSYNEQFF. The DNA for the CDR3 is TGCAGGGGGAAGGGCCAAGCGTTAAGGTCCTACAATGAGCAGTTCTTC.

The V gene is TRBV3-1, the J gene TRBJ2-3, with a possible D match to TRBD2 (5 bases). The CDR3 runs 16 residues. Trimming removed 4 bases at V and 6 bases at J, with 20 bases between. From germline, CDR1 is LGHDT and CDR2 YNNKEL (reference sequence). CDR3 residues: CASSPPGGLVVDTQYF. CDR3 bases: TGTGCCAGCAGCCCCCCCGGCGGACTCGTCGTGGATACGCAGTATTTT.

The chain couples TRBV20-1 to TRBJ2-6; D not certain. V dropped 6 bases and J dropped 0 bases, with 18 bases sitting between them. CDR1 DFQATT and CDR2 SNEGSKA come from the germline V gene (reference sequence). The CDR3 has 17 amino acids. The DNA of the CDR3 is TGCAGTGCAACCAACCACTTCCTCCCCTCTGGGGCCAACGTCCTGACTTTC. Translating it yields CSATNHFLPSGANVLTF.

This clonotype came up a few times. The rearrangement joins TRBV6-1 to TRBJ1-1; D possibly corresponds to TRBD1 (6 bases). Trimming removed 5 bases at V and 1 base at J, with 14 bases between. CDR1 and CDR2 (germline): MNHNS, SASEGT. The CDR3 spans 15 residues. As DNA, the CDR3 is TGTGCCAGCAGTCGACAGGAACTAGCGAACACTGAAGCTTTCTTT. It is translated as CASSRQELANTEAFF.

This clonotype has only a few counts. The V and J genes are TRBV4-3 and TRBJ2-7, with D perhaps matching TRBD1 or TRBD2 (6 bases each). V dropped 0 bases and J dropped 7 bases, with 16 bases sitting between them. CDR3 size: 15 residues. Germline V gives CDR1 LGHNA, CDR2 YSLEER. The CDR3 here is CASSQERDSQGEQYF. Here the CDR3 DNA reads TGCGCCAGCAGCCAAGAGCGGGACTCTCAGGGGGAGCAGTACTTC.

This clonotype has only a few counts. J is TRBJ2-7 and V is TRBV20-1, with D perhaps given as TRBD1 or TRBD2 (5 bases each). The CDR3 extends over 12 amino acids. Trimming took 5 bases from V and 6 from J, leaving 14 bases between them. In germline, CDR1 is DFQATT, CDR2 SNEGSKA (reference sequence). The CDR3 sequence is CSARPGASEQYF. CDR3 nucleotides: TGCAGTGCTCGACCCGGGGCTAGCGAGCAGTACTTC.

CDR3 region: CASRLRGPHFYEQYF. CDR3 bases: TGTGCCAGCCGCCTCCGGGGGCCCCATTTCTACGAGCAGTACTTC. This rearrangement joins TRBV28 to TRBJ2-7, with D tentatively TRBD1 or TRBD2 (6 bases each). The germline V gene encodes CDR1 MDHEN and CDR2 SYDVKM. V was cut by 8 bases and J by 3 bases, with 20 bases left in between. The CDR3 runs 15 residues. The full variable domain, with the rest looked up from reference TRBV28 and TRBJ2-7, is DVKVTQSSRYLVKRTGEKVFLECVQDMDHENMFWYRQDPGLGLRLIYFSYDVKMKEKGDIPEGYSVSREKKERFSLILESASTNQTSMYLCASRLRGPHFYEQYFGPGTRLTVT.

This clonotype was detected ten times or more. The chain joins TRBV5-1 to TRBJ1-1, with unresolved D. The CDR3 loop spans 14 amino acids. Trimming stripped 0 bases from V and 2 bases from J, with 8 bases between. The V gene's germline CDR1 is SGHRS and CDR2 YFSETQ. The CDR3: CASSLEAANTEAFF. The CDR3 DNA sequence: TGCGCCAGCAGCTTGGAGGCAGCTAACACTGAAGCTTTCTTT.

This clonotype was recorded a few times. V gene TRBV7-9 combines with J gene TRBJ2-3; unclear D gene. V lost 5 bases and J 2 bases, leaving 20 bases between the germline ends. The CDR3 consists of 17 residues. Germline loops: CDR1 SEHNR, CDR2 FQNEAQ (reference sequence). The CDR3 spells CASSPNLPRPDTDTQYF. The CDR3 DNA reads TGTGCCAGCAGCCCAAACCTACCGCGACCCGACACAGATACGCAGTATTTT.

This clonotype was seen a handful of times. CDR3: CASSFAGSGSKSNTGELFF. In DNA form, the CDR3 reads TGTGCCAGCAGTTTCGCGGGGAGCGGGAGTAAGTCGAACACCGGGGAGCTGTTTTTT. The J gene is TRBJ2-2, the V gene TRBV11-1, with 8 bases lining up with TRBD2. The CDR3 loop spans 19 amino acids. Germline V gene data show CDR1 as SGHAT and CDR2 as FQDESV (reference sequence). V shed 6 bases, J shed 0 bases, and the junction held 15 bases outside the gene matches.

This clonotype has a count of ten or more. CDR3 amino acids: CASTGSQETQYF. CDR3 bases: TGTGCCAGCACAGGATCCCAAGAGACCCAGTACTTC. The chain combines TRBV11-2 with TRBJ2-5; D gene uncertain. The V gene's germline CDR1 is SGHAT and CDR2 FQNNGV. V lost 7 bases and J lost 1, with 7 bases in between. There are 12 residues in the CDR3.

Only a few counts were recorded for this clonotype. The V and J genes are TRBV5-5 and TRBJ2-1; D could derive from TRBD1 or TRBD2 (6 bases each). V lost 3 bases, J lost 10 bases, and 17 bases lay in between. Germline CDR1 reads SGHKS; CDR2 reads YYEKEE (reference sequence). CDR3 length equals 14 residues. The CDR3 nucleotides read TGTGCCAGCAGCTGGGGGGCTAAAAGGCTAGAGCAGTTCTTC. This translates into CASSWGAKRLEQFF.

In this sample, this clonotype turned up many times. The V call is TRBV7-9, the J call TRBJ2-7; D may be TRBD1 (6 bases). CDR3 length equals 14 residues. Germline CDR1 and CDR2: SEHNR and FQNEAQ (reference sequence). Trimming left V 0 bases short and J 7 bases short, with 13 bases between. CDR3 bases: TGTGCCAGCAGCTTAGCGGGGGCGCGTTATGAGCAGTACTTC. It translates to CASSLAGARYEQYF. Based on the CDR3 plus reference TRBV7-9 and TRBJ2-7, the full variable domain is DTGVSQNPRHKITKRGQNVTFRCDPISEHNRLYWYRQTLGQGPEFLTYFQNEAQLEKSRLLSDRFSAERPKGSFSTLEIQRTEQGDSAMYLCASSLAGARYEQYFGPGTRLTVT.

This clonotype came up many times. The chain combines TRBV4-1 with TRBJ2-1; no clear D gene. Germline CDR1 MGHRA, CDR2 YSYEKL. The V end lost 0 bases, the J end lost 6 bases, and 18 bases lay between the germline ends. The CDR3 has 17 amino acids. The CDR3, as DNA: TGCGCCAGCAGCCAAGAAGATTTGAGACACGGCTCCAATGAGCAGTTCTTC. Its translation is CASSQEDLRHGSNEQFF.

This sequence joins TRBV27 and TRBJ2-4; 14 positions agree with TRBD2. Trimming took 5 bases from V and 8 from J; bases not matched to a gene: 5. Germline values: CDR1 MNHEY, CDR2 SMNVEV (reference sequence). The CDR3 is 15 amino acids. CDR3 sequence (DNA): TGTGCCAGCAGTCCGGGGACTAGCGGGAGACACATTCAGTACTTC. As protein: CASSPGTSGRHIQYF.

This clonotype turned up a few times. The CDR3, as DNA: TGTGCCAGCTCACTCTCACCTAGCGGGGGGGAGAACGAGCAGTACTTC. The encoded protein is CASSLSPSGGENEQYF. This sequence joins TRBV18 and TRBJ2-7, with 12 positions matching TRBD2. Germline CDR1 and CDR2: KGHSH and LQKENI. This CDR3 has 16 amino acids. V shed 4 bases, J shed 5 bases, and the junction held 9 bases outside the gene matches.

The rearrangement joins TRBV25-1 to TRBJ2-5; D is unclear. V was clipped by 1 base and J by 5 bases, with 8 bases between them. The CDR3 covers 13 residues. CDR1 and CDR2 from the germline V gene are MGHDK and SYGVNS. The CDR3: CASSESPDETQYF. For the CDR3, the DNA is TGTGCCAGCAGTGAATCCCCCGATGAGACCCAGTACTTC. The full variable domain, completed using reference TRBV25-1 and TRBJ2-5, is EADIYQTPRYLVIGTGKKITLECSQTMGHDKMYWYQQDPGMELHLIHYSYGVNSTEKGDLSSESTVSRIRTEHFPLTLESARPSHTSQYLCASSESPDETQYFGPGTRLLVL.

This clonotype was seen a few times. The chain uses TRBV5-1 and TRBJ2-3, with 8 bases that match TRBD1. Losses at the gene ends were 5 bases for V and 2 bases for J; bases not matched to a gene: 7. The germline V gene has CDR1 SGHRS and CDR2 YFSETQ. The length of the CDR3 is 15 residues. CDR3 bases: TGCGCCAGCAGTACTAGACAGGGGTCCACAGATACGCAGTATTTT. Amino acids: CASSTRQGSTDTQYF.

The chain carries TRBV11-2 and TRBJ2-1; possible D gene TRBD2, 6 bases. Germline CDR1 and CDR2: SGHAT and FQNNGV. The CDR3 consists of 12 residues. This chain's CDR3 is CAEGDSYNEQFF. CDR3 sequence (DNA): TGTGCGGAGGGAGACAGTTACAATGAGCAGTTCTTC.

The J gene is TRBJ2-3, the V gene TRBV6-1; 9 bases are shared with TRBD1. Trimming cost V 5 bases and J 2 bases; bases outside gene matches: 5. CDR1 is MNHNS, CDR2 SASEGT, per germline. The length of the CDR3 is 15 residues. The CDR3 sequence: CASSTRDRATDTQYF. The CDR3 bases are TGTGCCAGCAGTACACGGGACAGGGCCACAGATACGCAGTATTTT.

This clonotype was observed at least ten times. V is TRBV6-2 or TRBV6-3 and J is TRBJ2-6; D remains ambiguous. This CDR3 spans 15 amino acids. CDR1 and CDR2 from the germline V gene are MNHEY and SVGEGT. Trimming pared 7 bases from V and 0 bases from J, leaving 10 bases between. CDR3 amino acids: CASNGLRSGANVLTF. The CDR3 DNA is TGTGCCAGCAACGGTCTTCGCTCTGGGGCCAACGTCCTGACTTTC.

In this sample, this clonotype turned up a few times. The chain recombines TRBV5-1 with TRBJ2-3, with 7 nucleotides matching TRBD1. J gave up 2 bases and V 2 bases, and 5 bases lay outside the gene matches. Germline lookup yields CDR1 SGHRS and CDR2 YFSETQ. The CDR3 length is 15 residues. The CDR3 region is CASSFTGTATDTQYF. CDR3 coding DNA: TGCGCCAGCAGCTTTACCGGGACAGCCACAGATACGCAGTATTTT. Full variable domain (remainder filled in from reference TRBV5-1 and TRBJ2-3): KAGVTQTPRYLIKTRGQQVTLSCSPISGHRSVSWYQQTPGQGLQFLFEYFSETQRNKGNFPGRFSGRQFSNSRSEMNVSTLELGDSALYLCASSFTGTATDTQYFGPGTRLTVL.

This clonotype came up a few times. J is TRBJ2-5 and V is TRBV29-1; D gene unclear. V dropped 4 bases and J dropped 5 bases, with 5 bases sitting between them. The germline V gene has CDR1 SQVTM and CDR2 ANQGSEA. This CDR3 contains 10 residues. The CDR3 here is CSVASETQYF. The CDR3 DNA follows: TGCAGCGTTGCAAGCGAGACCCAGTACTTC.